This entry features one T cell receptor (beta chain) sequence. The data were taken from a study of T cell changes during pregnancy in multiple sclerosis. The table came from immunoSEQ multiplex PCR; TCRdb's copy has only in-frame clones and leaves some out. Among under 55,000 clones listed, roughly 94% were seen once. The CDR3 extends over 21 amino acids. Germline lookup yields CDR1 SGHTA and CDR2 FQGTGA. V gave up 5 bases and J gave up 0 bases; unmatched junction bases: 18. This specimen consisted of CD4+ T cells from peripheral blood mononuclear cells, obtained in the third trimester of pregnancy. The chain employs TRBV7-3 and TRBJ1-6, with 8 bases lining up with TRBD1. The sequence came from a female donor with multiple sclerosis, enrolled in a pregnancy study. Written as DNA, the CDR3 is TGTGCCAGCAGCCCTCGGACAGGGAAGGTAAGGGTAAGCTCCTATAATTCACCCCTCCACTTT. It codes for CASSPRTGKVRVSSYNSPLHF. Supplemented by reference TRBV7-3 and TRBJ1-6, the full variable domain reads GAGVSQTPSNKVTEKGKYVELRCDPISGHTALYWYRQSLGQGPEFLIYFQGTGAADDSGLPNDRFFAVRPEGSVSTLKIQRTERGDSAVYLCASSPRTGKVRVSSYNSPLHFGNGTRLTVT.